This TCR beta chain was recovered during a study of response to subunit inactivated influenza vaccine. General study results and limits: The authors put forward the suggestion that each seasonal influenza vaccination may bring in only a limited number of new T cells.

This CDR3 has 13 amino acids. Germline CDR1 reads DFQATT; CDR2 reads SNEGSKA (reference sequence). Trimming took off 3 bases at V and 2 bases at J, with 9 bases between the two ends. TCRdb reprocessed the RT-PCR reads via MiXCR and lists one record per CDR3 protein. The data hold 530,000 or so distinct CDR3 sequences, with less than 15% observed a single time. Points on this clonotype: As yet, its antigen is unknown.

Sequenced here: PBMCs from blood, sampled 11 to 12 days after vaccination. The chain has TRBV20-1 and TRBJ2-3, with D hard to call. The TCR comes from a man in his forties or fifties who received an inactivated influenza vaccine. This chain's CDR3 is CSASPPNTDTQYF. DNA for the CDR3: TGCAGTGCTAGTCCCCCTAACACAGATACGCAGTATTTT.